This T cell receptor (beta chain) was sequenced for a study of T cell changes during pregnancy in multiple sclerosis. CDR3 size: 12 residues. Germline V gene lookup returns CDR1 SGHDT and CDR2 YYEEEE. Trimming left V 7 bases short and J 2 bases short, with 10 bases between. The table came from immunoSEQ multiplex PCR; TCRdb's copy has only in-frame clones and leaves some out. The table has approximately 84,000 clones, 85% to 95% seen once; the top ten hold 2.5%. This material consisted of peripheral blood, taken in the third trimester of pregnancy. The rearrangement uses TRBV5-6 and TRBJ2-7; D not resolved. The sequence was obtained from a female donor with multiple sclerosis, enrolled in a pregnancy study. The CDR3 DNA sequence: TGTGCCAGCTCCGTAATCCCCTACGAGCAGTACTTC. It yields the protein CASSVIPYEQYF.